This T cell receptor (beta chain) is drawn from a study of T cell clones after liver transplantation (dated by TCRdb to between 2018 and 2021). Describing the broader study: ITN030ST, the source of the samples, was a randomized trial that attempted immunosuppression withdrawal within 2 years of liver transplantation. Three of the eight recipients were HCV-positive; the others were transplanted for non-autoimmune, non-viral indications. As an antigen-independent comparator for the donor-reactive sequences, third party-reactive TCRbeta sequences from pre-transplant MLRs were identified as well. Blood samples were taken pre-transplant, pre-randomization before withdrawal, and post-randomization after full withdrawal or failed withdrawal. Of the 8 liver transplant recipients making up the studied cohort, 3 were classified as tolerant and 5 as non-tolerant. Subjects received no induction therapy and standard immunosuppression until randomization at 12-24 months post-transplant. Donor-reactive T cell clones were identified using TCRbeta sequencing after a pre-transplant mixed lymphocyte reaction and were then followed in post-transplant blood. Tolerance was defined as complete immunosuppression withdrawal for at least one year with no rise in liver enzymes beyond twice the upper limit of normal. On the study overall, not on this receptor specifically: Donor-reactive sequences declined more than third party-reactive ones, suggesting partial antigen-specific deletion unrelated to withdrawal success. Because of small, heterogeneous patient numbers and non-standardized post-transplant time points, the conclusions were only preliminary. Low numbers of available donor cells limited the measurable donor-reactive repertoire in a couple of subjects. When repertoire turnover was taken into account, detection of donor-reactive sequences was significantly reduced in 7 of 8 subjects for CD4 and in 8 of 8 subjects for CD8. In most of the 8 subjects, circulating donor-reactive CD4 TCRbeta sequences decreased significantly after transplant, regardless of tolerance or HCV status. Without allograft tissue specimens, donor-reactive T cells may have migrated into the graft rather than being deleted.

High-throughput TCRbeta CDR3 sequencing of frozen genomic DNA was performed by immunoSEQ, with PCR amplification, mapping, bias correction and internal controls included. As for how the authors treated the data: Only productive rearrangements were retained, and each unique TCRbeta sequence was defined by its CDR3 nucleotide sequence together with its V and J gene. A sequence counted as donor-reactive only if the sequence showed at least 5-fold expansion in CFSE-low cells compared with unstimulated pre-transplant cells and had a frequency of at least 0.01%. Minimum frequency thresholds were set for each subject on the basis of the unstimulated sample with the lowest template count, so that a detection power of at least 90% was ensured. Repertoire turnover was measured by Jensen-Shannon divergence between the top 1000 TCRbeta sequences post- and pre-transplant. Changes in detection of donor-reactive sequences were tested with two-sided Fisher's exact tests. This immuneACCESS table, as held by TCRdb, lists in-frame sequences with V and J called but not all clones. Of the missing ones, under half trace to an unresolved V gene in checked studies; the others have no known cause. V, J and clone size reflect that table, while D and trimming were determined from the DNA. The sample contains about 120,000 clones, about nine tenths of them found a single time. The top ten clonotypes cover around 0.8% of the sample.

CDR1 is given as SGHVS and CDR2 as FNYEAQ, both from the germline V gene. The junction carries 8 bases between V and J, which are trimmed by 5 bases and 1 base respectively. The CDR3 starts with the cysteine, ends with the phenylalanine, and has 13 residues. CDR3 DNA only is kept here, 39 bases in frame from base 1. This clone has a handful of counts. The specificity of this receptor is unknown. No clone much larger than this one lies a single base away; base qualities are absent. Thawed unstimulated PBMCs were stained for CD3, CD4 and CD8 and FACS-sorted into CD3+CD4+ and CD3+CD8+ populations. All 8 studied subjects were randomized to withdrawal of immunosuppression. The Qiagen DNeasy Blood and Tissue Kit was used to isolate genomic DNA.

This sequence was found in a human patient who received a liver transplant. Following a transplant, some T lymphocytes may have been derived from the graft donor. The rearranged chain carries TRBV7-6 and TRBJ1-1; the D gene lacks a confident call. Sequencing was performed on CD4+ T cells from blood, taken 12 months after liver transplant. The CDR3 corresponds to CASSPSGNTEAFF. The DNA sequence is as follows: TGTGCCAGCAGCCCCTCGGGGAACACTGAAGCTTTCTTT.